The source of this TCR beta chain is a study of T cells in localized non-small cell lung cancer (TCRdb year 2020). In the study overall: T cell repertoires of 236 early-stage NSCLC patients were analyzed, with tumors being compared against uninvolved tumor-adjacent lungs. The cohort consisted of 236 treatment-naive NSCLC patients whose localized lung tumors had been resected. NSCLC patients had a mean age of roughly 69 years, and 120 to 150 were male and around 99 female. Overall study results and their limits: Because the study design was exploratory, TCR variables were selected using unadjusted p-values without false-discovery rate correction. Because multi-region sequencing of the tumors was not done, intratumor heterogeneity could not be ruled out. Uninvolved tumor-adjacent lung showed the highest T cell clonality, higher than tumor, which suggests more focused antigenic responses in the uninvolved tumor-adjacent lung. A median of 57 of the top 100 tumor clones turned up in the paired uninvolved adjacent lung, and some 27 of those clones also ranked among the top 100 of that same adjacent lung. Higher T cell density in blood was associated with longer overall survival, whereas higher clonality in adjacent lung was associated with shorter survival.

At diagnosis, tumor, uninvolved tumor-adjacent lung and peripheral blood were collected and then preserved as a mix of FFPE and fresh-frozen material. For TCR repertoire profiling, the blood samples were analyzed as peripheral blood mononuclear cells. This clone was seen just once. It has no known antigen specificity. Per-nucleotide qualities are absent, and no much larger clonotype sits a single base away. TCR beta CDR3 regions were sequenced from DNA using the immunoSEQ Assay. Regarding the original processing steps: T cell density was computed as TCR beta template counts normalized to usable DNA estimated by amplifying housekeeping genes. Richness was estimated with the preseqR package, extrapolating to 400,000 templates for PBMC samples and 120,000 templates for tissue samples. Clonality was defined as one minus Pielou's evenness. Tissue-enriched TCRs were identified through differential abundance testing performed on productive amino-acid clonotypes, with a minimum total count of 5 and an alpha of 0.1. The Jaccard Index and the Morisita Overlap Index were used to measure repertoire overlap between compartments. GLIPH grouped TCR beta CDR3s together with public tetramer-defined viral CDR3s, and a viral motif had to include at least three viral sequences and show V-gene enrichment. The source is immuneACCESS, and TCRdb retained only in-frame sequences with V and J called. Part of the clones is not carried over; for the studies checked, unresolved V genes explain less than half of this, and the remainder is unexplained. The DNA gave D and trimming, while V, J and clone size come from that table. Across this sample there are tens of thousands of clones, with 70% to 90% seen only once. Over 5% of the sample is held by the ten biggest clonotypes.

The germline V gene supplies CDR1 SGDLS and CDR2 YYNGEE. Trimming removed 3 bases from V and 5 bases from J, leaving 21 bases between the germline ends. CDR3 length: 17 amino acids, cysteine to phenylalanine. Left in the record is the CDR3 DNA by itself, 51 bases read in frame from the first base. The sequenced sample was PBMCs, obtained before any cancer treatment. Rearrangement joined TRBV9 to TRBJ2-4; the D gene assignment is perhaps TRBD1 or TRBD2, with each matching 6 bases. The TCR sequence derives from a man aged 40 to 70 with stage II lung adenocarcinoma. In nucleotides, the sequence is TGTGCCAGCAGCGGAGGTGGTACGTGGGGGGCCGAAAACATTCAGTACTTC. It is translated as CASSGGGTWGAENIQYF.